This TCR beta chain was observed in a study of early T cells in non-severe SARS-CoV-2 infection (dated by TCRdb to 2020 to 2022). Some background on the complete study: Bulk RNA from unsorted whole blood was used for TCR sequencing, so alpha and beta chains could not be paired. The paper as a whole reports these results and caveats: VDJdb matching was skewed toward anti-spike CD8 responses, so virus-specific expansions were likely underestimated and private and CD4 specificities were missed.

The trim is 2 bases for V and 5 bases for J, with a gap of 25 bases between the germline ends. According to the germline V gene, CDR1 reads LGHNA and CDR2 reads YNFKEQ. Including cysteine and phenylalanine, the CDR3 has 18 amino acids. Only the CDR3 region is kept as DNA, spanning 54 bases read in frame from base 1. This was a case-control study nested in a cohort of healthcare workers in London, UK, who had nasopharyngeal swab PCR tests and blood samples taken every week. Healthcare workers were recruited between 23 and 31 March 2020, during the week of the UK lockdown, and were followed weekly for up to roughly 15 weeks. As concerns this clonotype: The antigen it binds to is not known. The input lacks base qualities; no much larger clone sits a single base away.

The library relied on 5' RACE. The sample was run on a NextSeq 500. To correct for sequencing error and PCR bias, the TCR library protocol tagged individual cDNA molecules with unique molecular identifiers. Both TCR alpha and beta chains were sequenced, and tight co-correlation was observed between alpha and beta sequence abundances in each sample. The published analysis was carried out like this. Decombinator V4 was used to annotate TCR sequences for V gene, J gene and CDR3. Expanded TCRs were defined as changing significantly between any two time points under a Poisson model with p below 0.0001. TCR abundances were normalised to the total number of TCRs sequenced per sample and were expressed as counts per million. MAIT TCRs were defined by TRAV1-2 paired with TRAJ12, TRAJ20 or TRAJ33, and iNKT TCRs by TRAV10 paired with TRAJ18. A search of VDJdb, accessed on 1 November 2021, was run for TCRs annotated to CMV, EBV and SARS-CoV-2, with TCRs annotated for multiple antigens excluded. The public reads were reanalyzed by TCRdb: fastp trimming at Q25, MiXCR alignment, in-frame beta chains only. A single entry per CDR3 protein holds the most common genes and DNA from its merged rows. The V and J calls were determined by TCRdb, not by the authors. This sample gives some 75,000 distinct CDR3 sequences in total; around 13% of them show up just once. The leading ten clones occupy approximately 1.5% of the sample.

Recombination joined TRBV4-2 with TRBJ2-7, with the D gene possibly TRBD1 or TRBD2, each one fitting 6 bases. Source material: whole blood. The receptor was derived from an adult who was a healthcare worker with PCR-confirmed SARS-CoV-2 infection or an uninfected control (not recorded which). The sequence in DNA is TGTGCCAGCAGCCAATGGGGGCAGTCGGCTAGCGTAAGAAACGAGCAGTACTTC. The encoded protein is CASSQWGQSASVRNEQYF.